Following are 4 T cell receptor beta chains from one sample sequenced in a study of T cell responses to AZD1222 COVID-19 vaccine. TCRdb's table, derived via immunoSEQ multiplex PCR, lists solely in-frame clones and lacks some. Of 140,000 to 150,000 clones in the sample, approximately 85% are singletons; the top ten hold roughly 8%. The material was peripheral blood, obtained on day 0 of AZD1222 vaccination. Receptor source: an adult in good health.

The chain carries TRBV5-1 and TRBJ2-7; tentatively, D is TRBD2 (6 bases). This CDR3 has 14 amino acids. The germline gives CDR1 SGHRS, CDR2 YFSETQ. Trimming pared 2 bases from V and 0 bases from J, leaving 9 bases between. The CDR3 coding sequence is TGCGCCAGCAGCTTAGGGACTCACTCCTACGAGCAGTACTTC. It translates to CASSLGTHSYEQYF.

The chain is built from TRBV10-1 and TRBJ2-5; 10 positions agree with TRBD1. This CDR3 has 15 residues. Germline lookup yields CDR1 WNHNN and CDR2 SYGVQD (reference sequence). V was pared by 2 bases and J by 3 bases, with 3 bases of the junction left unmatched. CDR3: CASSEGQGVEETQYF. CDR3 DNA sequence: TGCGCCAGCAGTGAGGGACAGGGGGTAGAAGAGACCCAGTACTTC.

This clone was detected only a few times. The chain employs TRBV27 and TRBJ2-2; 12 bases align to TRBD1. CDR1 MNHEY and CDR2 SMNVEV come from the germline V gene (reference sequence). The V segment lost 7 bases and the J segment 7 bases; nucleotides outside the gene matches: 13. This CDR3 is built from 17 residues. CDR3 DNA sequence: TGTGCCAGCACCCTCAGGCCGGGACAGGGGGCCGGCGGGGAGCTGTTTTTT. Protein product: CASTLRPGQGAGGELFF.

This clone was picked up one time. The chain carries TRBV5-1 and TRBJ1-2; D gene uncertain. The germline V gene encodes CDR1 SGHRS and CDR2 YFSETQ. V lost 2 bases and J lost 5, with 10 bases in between. This CDR3 is built from 13 residues. CDR3 region: CASSFDGQYGYTF. The CDR3 region has the DNA TGCGCCAGCAGCTTTGATGGGCAGTATGGCTACACCTTC.